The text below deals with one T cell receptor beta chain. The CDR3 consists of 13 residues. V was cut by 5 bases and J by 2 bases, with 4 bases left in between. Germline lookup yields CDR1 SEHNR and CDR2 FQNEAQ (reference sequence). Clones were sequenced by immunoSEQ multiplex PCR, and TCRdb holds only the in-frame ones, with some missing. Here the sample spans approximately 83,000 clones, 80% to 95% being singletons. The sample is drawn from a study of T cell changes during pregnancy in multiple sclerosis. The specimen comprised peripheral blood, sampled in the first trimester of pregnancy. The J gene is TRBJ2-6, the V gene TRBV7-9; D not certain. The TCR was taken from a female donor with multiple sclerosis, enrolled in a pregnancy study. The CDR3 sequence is CASSPAGANVLTF. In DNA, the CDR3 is TGTGCCAGCAGCCCGGCTGGGGCCAACGTCCTGACTTTC.